These 25 T cell receptor beta chains originate from one sample sequenced in a study of blood T cell repertoires in COVID-19. TCRdb's copy holds only in-frame clones and misses some; the assay was immunoSEQ multiplex PCR. The table has 200,000 to 300,000 clones, less than 90% seen once. The material sequenced was peripheral blood. These TCRs come from a man aged 60 to 75 with acute or convalescent COVID-19.

The chain uses TRBV19 and TRBJ2-5; 7 bases line up with TRBD2. The trim removed 6 bases at V and 2 bases at J, leaving 9 bases unmatched. This CDR3 spans 15 amino acids. Germline CDR1 is LNHDA and CDR2 is SQIVND (reference sequence). The CDR3, as DNA: TGTGCCAGTAGAACCTTCCAGGGAGGGCAAGAGACCCAGTACTTC. Its translation is CASRTFQGGQETQYF.

The chain joins TRBV11-2 to TRBJ2-1; D gene ambiguous. V was trimmed by 1 base and J by 6 bases, leaving 16 bases between them. The CDR3 spans 16 residues. In germline, CDR1 is SGHAT, CDR2 FQNNGV. The CDR3 nucleotides read TGTGCCAGCAGCTTAGGCTATTCGGGTATGGGCAATGAGCAGTTCTTC. Its protein is CASSLGYSGMGNEQFF.

This clone was recorded only once. This chain links TRBV11-2 with TRBJ2-1, with TRBD2 as a possible D gene (6 bases). Germline CDR1 reads SGHAT; CDR2 reads FQNNGV. V lost 5 bases and J lost 8, with 13 bases in between. The CDR3 totals 13 residues. The CDR3 loop reads CASSIVSGDEQFF. The CDR3 nucleotides read TGTGCCAGCAGCATTGTTTCGGGGGATGAGCAGTTCTTC.

V and J are TRBV6-6 and TRBJ2-2; 9 nucleotides match TRBD1. The junction had 17 bases not matched to a gene; V was cut back by 5 bases and J by 7 bases. The CDR3 has 18 residues. Germline CDR1 is MNHNY and CDR2 is SVGAGI (reference sequence). CDR3 residues: CASSPGTGRFSNSGELFF. In nucleotides, the CDR3 is TGTGCCAGCAGTCCCGGGACAGGGCGTTTCTCGAATAGCGGGGAGCTGTTTTTT.

The V gene is TRBV10-3, the J gene TRBJ2-1; 7 nucleotides align to TRBD1. The CDR3 has 15 amino acids. Germline-derived CDR1 and CDR2 are ENHRY and SYGVKD. V was pared by 1 base and J by 8 bases, with 8 bases of the junction left unmatched. This CDR3 reads CAISEFGQAGDEQFF. The CDR3 nucleotides are TGTGCCATCAGTGAGTTCGGACAGGCCGGGGATGAGCAGTTCTTC.

This clone has only one observation. The DNA for the CDR3 is TGTGCCAGTAGTATCGGCGGACAGGGCTTTTTCGAGCAGTACTTC. Protein product: CASSIGGQGFFEQYF. V and J are TRBV19 and TRBJ2-7; 8 nucleotides agree with TRBD1. The trim removed 3 bases at V and 6 bases at J, leaving 10 bases unmatched. In germline, CDR1 is LNHDA, CDR2 SQIVND (reference sequence). This CDR3 is built from 15 residues.

J is TRBJ2-3 and V is TRBV3-1 (or the pseudogene TRBV3-2), with TRBD2 matching 11 bases. CDR3 length: 17 amino acids. V lost 4 bases and J lost 4; bases outside the gene matches: 10. Germline lookup yields CDR1 LGHDT and CDR2 YNNKEL (reference sequence). CDR3 sequence reads: CASSRNSGRAVADTQYF. CDR3 coding DNA: TGTGCCAGCAGCCGAAATAGCGGGAGGGCCGTCGCAGATACGCAGTATTTT.

The chain combines TRBV4-1 with TRBJ2-3; TRBD2 might be the D (5 bases). V lost 5 bases and J 2 bases, leaving 14 bases between the germline ends. The germline V gene has CDR1 MGHRA and CDR2 YSYEKL. The CDR3 runs 15 residues. CDR3 DNA: TGCGCCAGCAGCAAGGCGGCTAGCCCCACAGATACGCAGTATTTT. Protein product: CASSKAASPTDTQYF.

The V gene is TRBV7-9, the J gene TRBJ1-4; D perhaps matches TRBD1 (6 bases). Looked up from germline, CDR1 is SEHNR and CDR2 is FQNEAQ (reference sequence). The CDR3 extends over 14 amino acids. Between the trimmed V and J ends, which lost 6 bases and 6 bases, there was a span of 14 bases. CDR3: CASSSRDIYEKLFF. The CDR3 DNA reads as TGTGCCAGCAGTTCCAGGGACATTTATGAAAAACTGTTTTTT.

The chain recombines TRBV21-1 with TRBJ1-2; the table calls TRBD1, which could not be checked here. TRBV21-1 has pseudogene status. This CDR3 is built from 14 residues. The CDR3 bases are TGTGCCAGCAGCTTGGGACAGGGGGGTTATGGCTACACCTTC. Protein: CASSLGQGGYGYTF.

The rearrangement links TRBV27 to TRBJ2-2, with D possibly being TRBD2 (6 bases). Germline CDR1 and CDR2: MNHEY and SMNVEV (reference sequence). Trimming took 2 bases from V and 4 from J, leaving 14 bases between them. This CDR3 has 16 residues. The CDR3 coding sequence is TGTGCCAGCAGTTTAACGCTAGCGTCAATCACCGGGGAGCTGTTTTTT. Its protein is CASSLTLASITGELFF.

This clone came up once. The chain couples TRBV7-2 to TRBJ2-5; a possible D gene is TRBD2 (5 bases). The germline V gene encodes CDR1 SGHTA and CDR2 FQGNSA. The CDR3 runs to 15 residues. V lost 6 bases and J 1 base, leaving 15 bases between the germline ends. CDR3 amino acids: CASSWRADRQETQYF. In nucleotides, the CDR3 is TGTGCCAGCAGTTGGCGGGCAGACCGCCAAGAGACCCAGTACTTC. The variable domain in full, with the rest retrieved from reference TRBV7-2 and TRBJ2-5, is GAGVSQSPSNKVTEKGKDVELRCDPISGHTALYWYRQSLGQGLEFLIYFQGNSAPDKSGLPSDRFSAERTGGSVSTLTIQRTQQEDSAVYLCASSWRADRQETQYFGPGTRLLVL.

The chain couples TRBV5-1 to TRBJ2-2, with 9 bases that match TRBD2. After removal of 3 bases from V and 1 base from J, the junction contained 4 bases not matched to a gene. CDR1 and CDR2 from the germline V gene are SGHRS and YFSETQ. This CDR3 is built from 16 residues. In DNA, the CDR3 is TGCGCCAGCAGCTCGGGGACTAGCAGGAACACCGGGGAGCTGTTTTTT. Its protein product is CASSSGTSRNTGELFF.

V and J are TRBV12-3 or TRBV12-4 and TRBJ2-7, with D unclear. This CDR3 comprises 11 residues. V gave up 2 bases and J gave up 5 bases, with 4 bases separating them. This CDR3 is CASSLRDEQYF. For the CDR3, the DNA is TGTGCCAGCAGTTTACGTGACGAGCAGTACTTC.

The V call is TRBV7-9, the J call TRBJ1-4, with 9 bases fitting TRBD1. The ends lost 0 bases at V and 5 bases at J; junction bases unmatched: 1. Germline V gene data show CDR1 as SEHNR and CDR2 as FQNEAQ (reference sequence). CDR3 length: 15 amino acids. The CDR3 DNA follows: TGTGCCAGCAGCTTAGCGGGGACAGGGAATGAAAAACTGTTTTTT. Translation gives CASSLAGTGNEKLFF.

For the CDR3, the DNA is TGCGCCAGCAGCTTGGCCAGGGAATACGAGCAGTACTTC. It translates to CASSLAREYEQYF. The chain carries TRBV5-1 and TRBJ2-7; D perhaps matches TRBD1 (5 bases). CDR1 is SGHRS, CDR2 YFSETQ, per germline. Trimming shortened V by 0 bases and J by 4 bases, and 8 bases separated the two germline ends. The CDR3 loop spans 13 amino acids.

The chain combines TRBV6-5 with TRBJ1-2, with D hard to call. The CDR3 runs 13 residues. Trimming cost V 6 bases and J 2 bases, with 10 bases left between them. Per the germline V gene, CDR1 is MNHEY and CDR2 is SVGAGI. The chain's CDR3 is CASSGRENYGYTF. CDR3 sequence (DNA): TGTGCCAGCAGCGGACGGGAGAACTATGGCTACACCTTC.

The J gene is TRBJ2-4, the V gene TRBV2; TRBD2 matches at 7 bases. The CDR3 length is 17 residues. J gave up 2 bases and V 3 bases, and 10 bases lay outside the gene matches. Germline lookup yields CDR1 SNHLY and CDR2 FYNNEI. The CDR3 DNA sequence: TGTGCCAGCAGTGATCTGATGGGGGGACTAACCAAAAACATTCAGTACTTC. It encodes CASSDLMGGLTKNIQYF.

This clone has just one count. In nucleotides, the CDR3 is TGTGCCAGCACCCCGGACATCCGTTCACCCCTCCACTTT. Amino acids: CASTPDIRSPLHF. The chain employs TRBV12-3 or TRBV12-4 and TRBJ1-6, with D perhaps matching TRBD1 (5 bases). CDR3 length: 13 amino acids. V was shortened by 7 bases and J by 9 bases, with 13 bases between the two germline ends.

The chain employs TRBV10-3 and TRBJ1-3, with 7 bases lining up with TRBD1. V lost 3 bases and J lost 2; bases outside the gene matches: 4. The CDR3 extends over 15 amino acids. Germline CDR1 is ENHRY and CDR2 is SYGVKD. Here the CDR3 reads CAISDLDRAGNTIYF. CDR3 bases: TGTGCCATCAGTGACCTCGACAGGGCTGGAAACACCATATATTTT.

This chain uses TRBV11-3 with TRBJ2-2, with a weak D call TRBD1 (5 bases). CDR3 size: 14 residues. Trimming cost V 2 bases and J 7 bases, with 11 bases left between them. CDR1 is SGHNT and CDR2 is YENEEA in the germline V gene. CDR3 residues: CASSLSGSNGELFF. The DNA of the CDR3 is TGTGCCAGCAGCTTATCAGGGTCCAACGGGGAGCTGTTTTTT. The entire variable domain, with the rest obtained from reference TRBV11-3 and TRBJ2-2, is as follows: EAGVVQSPRYKIIEKKQPVAFWCNPISGHNTLYWYLQNLGQGPELLIRYENEEAVDDSQLPKDRFSAERLKGVDSTLKIQPAELGDSAVYLCASSLSGSNGELFFGEGSRLTVL.

The rearrangement joins TRBV3-1 (or the pseudogene TRBV3-2) to TRBJ1-3; TRBD1 might be the D (6 bases). The CDR3 spans 15 residues. Trimming took off 0 bases at V and 2 bases at J, with 8 bases between the two ends. CDR1 is LGHDT and CDR2 is YNNKEL in the germline V gene (reference sequence). CDR3 residues: CASSQEGGPGNTIYF. In nucleotides, the CDR3 is TGTGCCAGCAGCCAAGAGGGGGGGCCTGGAAACACCATATATTTT.

The chain recombines TRBV29-1 with TRBJ1-4; 7 bases agree with TRBD1. This CDR3 is built from 13 residues. The germline V gene has CDR1 SQVTM and CDR2 ANQGSEA. The ends lost 5 bases at V and 4 bases at J; junction bases unmatched: 4. CDR3 residues: CSVNRGSNEKLFF. The DNA of the CDR3 is TGCAGCGTTAACAGGGGAAGTAATGAAAAACTGTTTTTT. The complete variable domain, with remaining parts taken from reference TRBV29-1 and TRBJ1-4, reads SAVISQKPSRDICQRGTSLTIQCQVDSQVTMMFWYRQQPGQSLTLIATANQGSEATYESGFVIDKFPISRPNLTFSTLTVSNMSPEDSSIYLCSVNRGSNEKLFFGSGTQLSVL.

The chain is built from TRBV3-1 (or the pseudogene TRBV3-2) and TRBJ2-5; 11 bases agree with TRBD1. V lost 2 bases and J lost 8; bases outside the gene matches: 4. This CDR3 comprises 14 residues. The germline CDR1 and CDR2 sequences are LGHDT and YNNKEL (reference sequence). CDR3 sequence: CASSQFGTGGTQYF. CDR3 in DNA: TGTGCCAGCAGCCAATTCGGGACAGGGGGTACCCAGTACTTC.

V gene TRBV21-1 combines with J gene TRBJ1-6; the DNA was not compared with TRBD1, the D call given in the table. TRBV21-1 is flagged as a pseudogene. This CDR3 spans 15 amino acids. The CDR3 nucleotides read TGTGCCAGCTCAGAGACAGGAACAACTAATTCACCCCTCCACTTT. Translated, it gives CASSETGTTNSPLHF.